The next 6 T cell receptor beta chains were all read from a single sample in a study of blood T cell repertoires in COVID-19. The table came from immunoSEQ multiplex PCR; TCRdb's copy has only in-frame clones and leaves some out. In the table there are about 200,000 clones, more than 75% of which are singletons. Material: peripheral blood. The receptors originated from a man between 60 and 70 years old who had recovered from COVID-19.

V is TRBV19 and J is TRBJ2-5; TRBD1 aligns across 8 bases. Trimming at V came to 4 bases and at J to 1 base, leaving 5 bases not matched to a gene. The CDR3 covers 15 residues. From germline, CDR1 is LNHDA and CDR2 SQIVND (reference sequence). Here the CDR3 reads CASSTTGTGQETQYF. CDR3 DNA: TGTGCCAGTAGTACTACTGGGACAGGCCAAGAGACCCAGTACTTC. Supplemented by reference TRBV19 and TRBJ2-5, the full variable domain reads DGGITQSPKYLFRKEGQNVTLSCEQNLNHDAMYWYRQDPGQGLRLIYYSQIVNDFQKGDIAEGYSVSREKKESFPLTVTSAQKNPTAFYLCASSTTGTGQETQYFGPGTRLLVL.

The rearrangement links TRBV30 to TRBJ1-1; 8 bases are shared with TRBD1. Germline CDR1 and CDR2: GTSNPN and SVGIG (reference sequence). The junction had 6 bases not matched to a gene; V was cut back by 4 bases and J by 2 bases. This CDR3 spans 14 amino acids. DNA of the CDR3: TGTGCCTGGATAAAGGACAGGGTTAACACTGAAGCTTTCTTT. Protein product: CAWIKDRVNTEAFF.

This clone was detected only once. The J gene is TRBJ2-1, the V gene TRBV5-1; 12 bases fit TRBD2. V shed 0 bases, J shed 5 bases, and the junction held 9 bases outside the gene matches. Germline CDR1 and CDR2: SGHRS and YFSETQ. This CDR3 is built from 18 residues. CDR3 nucleotides: TGCGCCAGCAGCTTGGGACGACTAGCGGGAGTCGGCGACAATGAGCAGTTCTTC. Translating gives CASSLGRLAGVGDNEQFF.

The rearrangement joins TRBV6-5 to TRBJ1-6, with D tentatively TRBD1 (5 bases). CDR1 and CDR2 from the germline V gene are MNHEY and SVGAGI. This CDR3 region has 14 residues. V was trimmed by 4 bases and J by 14 bases, leaving 18 bases between them. The DNA for the CDR3 is TGTGCCAGCAGTTCCGGGGACCTACGGGGGGCCCTCCACTTT. The encoded protein is CASSSGDLRGALHF.

CDR3 DNA sequence: TGTGCCAGCAGCTTACAGGGAGGGGGGGAAGAGACCCAGTACTTC. Protein product: CASSLQGGGEETQYF. V gene TRBV7-2 combines with J gene TRBJ2-5; tentative D call: TRBD2 (7 bases). V dropped 2 bases and J dropped 3 bases, with 13 bases sitting between them. The CDR3 sequence is 15 residues long. Germline CDR1 SGHTA, CDR2 FQGNSA.

The chain recombines TRBV28 with TRBJ1-1; 9 bases are a match to TRBD1. Germline V gives CDR1 MDHEN, CDR2 SYDVKM. The CDR3 spans 14 residues. V shed 4 bases, J shed 4 bases, and the junction held 4 bases outside the gene matches. In DNA form, the CDR3 reads TGTGCCAGCAGTTCCGGACAGGGGAGCACTGAAGCTTTCTTT. This sequence encodes CASSSGQGSTEAFF.